Below are 15 T cell receptor beta chains sequenced from a single sample in a study of CD8 T cells in Susac syndrome. An input of roughly 0.5 to 1 ug of RNA was subjected to reverse transcription using random hexamers. TCRdb independently ran MiXCR on the immunoSEQ multiplex PCR reads; one entry per CDR3 protein. The sample records approximately 77,000 distinct CDR3 sequences, 90% to 95% being singletons. Sequenced input: CD4+ T cells from PBMCs. All receptors derive from a human donor with Susac syndrome.

The chain uses TRBV10-3 and TRBJ2-5; maybe TRBD2 (6 bases). The germline V and J ends were trimmed by 6 bases and 9 bases, with 11 bases remaining between them. Germline CDR1 ENHRY, CDR2 SYGVKD. This CDR3 contains 11 residues. CDR3 DNA: TGTGCCATCAGCTCCCGGGACTCCCAGTACTTC. It specifies CAISSRDSQYF.

The chain recombines TRBV18 with TRBJ1-2; 8 bases fit TRBD1. V was clipped by 3 bases and J by 8 bases; unmatched bases: 5. The CDR3 has 13 amino acids. Germline CDR1 KGHSH, CDR2 LQKENI. The CDR3 loop reads CASSPETGAGYTF. CDR3 sequence (DNA): TGTGCCAGCTCACCGGAGACAGGGGCCGGCTACACCTTC.

V usage is TRBV30 and J usage is TRBJ2-5; 14 bases line up with TRBD2. The V gene's germline CDR1 is GTSNPN and CDR2 SVGIG (reference sequence). V lost 3 bases, J lost 4 bases, and 4 bases stayed unmatched. The CDR3 length is 15 residues. The CDR3 is CAWRGGLAGGETQYF. CDR3 coding DNA: TGTGCCTGGAGGGGCGGACTAGCGGGAGGAGAGACCCAGTACTTC.

The chain uses TRBV19 and TRBJ2-7; D is unclear. This CDR3 region has 14 residues. Between the trimmed V and J ends, which lost 4 bases and 5 bases, there was a span of 15 bases. The germline V gene encodes CDR1 LNHDA and CDR2 SQIVND (reference sequence). Written as DNA, the CDR3 is TGTGCCAGTAGTACGACACATTCAGCCCACGAGCAGTACTTC. It translates to CASSTTHSAHEQYF.

This chain links TRBV20-1 with TRBJ1-5, with 10 bases fitting TRBD1. CDR1 is DFQATT, CDR2 SNEGSKA, per germline (reference sequence). The CDR3 runs 16 residues. Losses at the gene ends were 3 bases for V and 3 bases for J; bases not matched to a gene: 8. The CDR3 region has the DNA TGCAGTGCTAGGAAGACAGGGGGCATGACCAATCAGCCCCAGCATTTT. Amino acids: CSARKTGGMTNQPQHF.

The chain carries TRBV7-8 and TRBJ1-2; 8 bases fit TRBD1. The J segment lost 3 bases and the V segment lost 1 base, leaving 4 bases of the junction unmatched. CDR3 length: 15 amino acids. Germline assignment: CDR1 SGHVS and CDR2 FQNEAQ. The CDR3 loop reads CASSLDRGKDYGYTF. The CDR3 nucleotides are TGTGCCAGCAGCTTAGACAGGGGGAAGGACTATGGCTACACCTTC.

This chain uses TRBV20-1 with TRBJ2-5, with TRBD1 matching 11 bases. V shed 4 bases and J 2 bases; nucleotides not matched to a gene: 6. Germline CDR1 DFQATT, CDR2 SNEGSKA (reference sequence). This CDR3 is built from 15 residues. Written as DNA, the CDR3 is TGCAGTGCTAACATCCGGGACAGGGGGCAAGAGACCCAGTACTTC. The encoded protein is CSANIRDRGQETQYF.

The V gene is TRBV12-3 or TRBV12-4, the J gene TRBJ2-6; the D is unclear. Trimming left V 9 bases short and J 4 bases short, with 10 bases between. This CDR3 is built from 13 residues. The CDR3 nucleotides are TGTGCCAGTACGGTATTGGGGGCCAACGTCCTGACTTTC. Its translation is CASTVLGANVLTF.

The chain joins TRBV27 to TRBJ2-5; 7 bases are shared with TRBD1. V dropped 5 bases and J dropped 2; count of bases not matched to a gene: 5. Germline-derived CDR1 and CDR2 are MNHEY and SMNVEV (reference sequence). There are 14 residues in the CDR3. CDR3 sequence reads: CASSILGQQETQYF. The CDR3 region has the DNA TGTGCCAGCAGTATATTGGGACAGCAAGAGACCCAGTACTTC.

This clonotype was counted once. This sequence joins TRBV18 and TRBJ2-3; TRBD2 agrees at 9 bases. J gave up 0 bases and V 2 bases, and 3 bases lay outside the gene matches. Germline CDR1 reads KGHSH; CDR2 reads LQKENI. This CDR3 region has 16 residues. CDR3 sequence (DNA): TGTGCCAGCTCACCAGCTAGCGGGGTGAGCACAGATACGCAGTATTTT. It specifies CASSPASGVSTDTQYF. The full variable domain, rest sourced from reference TRBV18 and TRBJ2-3, is NAGVMQNPRHLVRRRGQEARLRCSPMKGHSHVYWYRQLPEEGLKFMVYLQKENIIDESGMPKERFSAEFPKEGPSILRIQQVVRGDSAAYFCASSPASGVSTDTQYFGPGTRLTVL.

The J gene is TRBJ2-6, the V gene TRBV6-6; weak D call: TRBD2 (5 bases). The V end lost 2 bases, the J end lost 3 bases, and 8 bases lay between the germline ends. Germline CDR1 and CDR2: MNHNY and SVGAGI (reference sequence). The CDR3 runs to 15 residues. The CDR3 reads CASSYKRDGANVLTF. CDR3 sequence (DNA): TGTGCCAGCAGTTACAAGAGGGATGGGGCCAACGTCCTGACTTTC.

J is TRBJ2-7 and V is TRBV28; possibly TRBD2 for D (5 bases). CDR1 and CDR2 (germline): MDHEN, SYDVKM. The CDR3 has 15 residues. V lost 6 bases, J lost 0 bases, and 15 bases lay in between. The CDR3 loop is CASSEGAASSYEQYF. DNA for the CDR3: TGTGCCAGCAGCGAAGGAGCGGCCTCCTCCTACGAGCAGTACTTC.

This chain connects TRBV29-1 to TRBJ2-7; 9 bases map to TRBD1. The CDR3 contains 12 residues. V lost 5 bases to trimming and J lost 3 bases; unmatched junction nucleotides: 2. CDR1 and CDR2 (germline): SQVTM, ANQGSEA. CDR3 nucleotides: TGCAGCGTTATGGGACAGGGCTACGAGCAGTACTTC. Protein product: CSVMGQGYEQYF.

This clonotype was detected only once. The chain has TRBV18 and TRBJ2-7; D is undetermined. This CDR3 has 13 residues. Trimming cost V 3 bases and J 7 bases, with 13 bases left between them. Germline V gene data show CDR1 as KGHSH and CDR2 as LQKENI. CDR3 sequence (DNA): TGTGCCAGCTCACCGACTGCTAACGGAGAGCAGTACTTC. Its protein is CASSPTANGEQYF. Full variable domain (rest looked up from reference TRBV18 and TRBJ2-7): NAGVMQNPRHLVRRRGQEARLRCSPMKGHSHVYWYRQLPEEGLKFMVYLQKENIIDESGMPKERFSAEFPKEGPSILRIQQVVRGDSAAYFCASSPTANGEQYFGPGTRLTVT.

The chain employs TRBV29-1 and TRBJ2-3; 11 bases agree with TRBD2. J lost 8 bases, V lost 7 bases, and 11 bases had no gene match. The germline V gene has CDR1 SQVTM and CDR2 ANQGSEA. CDR3 length equals 14 residues. CDR3 sequence reads: CSAPGTSGSTTQYF. The CDR3 DNA follows: TGCAGCGCACCCGGGACTAGCGGTTCTACTACGCAGTATTTT.